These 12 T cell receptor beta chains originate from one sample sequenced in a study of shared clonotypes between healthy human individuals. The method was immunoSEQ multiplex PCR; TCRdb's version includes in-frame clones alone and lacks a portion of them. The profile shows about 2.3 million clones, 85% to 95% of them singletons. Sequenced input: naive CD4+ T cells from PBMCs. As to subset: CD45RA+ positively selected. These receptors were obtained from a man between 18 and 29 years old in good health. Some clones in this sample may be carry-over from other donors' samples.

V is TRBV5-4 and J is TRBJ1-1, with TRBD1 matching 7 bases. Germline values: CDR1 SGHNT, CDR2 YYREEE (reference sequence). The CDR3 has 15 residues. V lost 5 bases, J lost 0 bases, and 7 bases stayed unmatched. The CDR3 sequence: CASRPRQGMNTEAFF. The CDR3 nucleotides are TGTGCCAGCAGACCACGACAGGGAATGAACACTGAAGCTTTCTTT. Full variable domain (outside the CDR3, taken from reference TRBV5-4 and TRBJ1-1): ETGVTQSPTHLIKTRGQQVTLRCSSQSGHNTVSWYQQALGQGPQFIFQYYREEENGRGNFPPRFSGLQFPNYSSELNVNALELDDSALYLCASRPRQGMNTEAFFGQGTRLTVV.

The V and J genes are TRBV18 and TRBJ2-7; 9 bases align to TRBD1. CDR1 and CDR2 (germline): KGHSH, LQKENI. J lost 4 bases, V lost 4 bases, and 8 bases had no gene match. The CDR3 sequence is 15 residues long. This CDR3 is CASSLGTGRSYEQYF. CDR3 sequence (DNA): TGTGCCAGCTCACTAGGGACAGGGAGGAGTTACGAGCAGTACTTC.

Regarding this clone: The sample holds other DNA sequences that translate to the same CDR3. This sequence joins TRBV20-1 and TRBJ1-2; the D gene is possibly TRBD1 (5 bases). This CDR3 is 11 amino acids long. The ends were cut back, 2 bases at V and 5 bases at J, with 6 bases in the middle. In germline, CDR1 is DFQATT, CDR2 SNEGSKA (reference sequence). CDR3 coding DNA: TGCAGTGCTAGACAGGGATATGGCTACACCTTC. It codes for CSARQGYGYTF.

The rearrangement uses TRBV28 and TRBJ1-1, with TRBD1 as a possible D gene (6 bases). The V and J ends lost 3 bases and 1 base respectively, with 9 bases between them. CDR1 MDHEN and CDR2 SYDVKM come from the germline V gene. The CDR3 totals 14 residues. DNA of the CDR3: TGTGCCAGCAGTTTGTGGACAGCGAACACTGAAGCTTTCTTT. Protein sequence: CASSLWTANTEAFF.

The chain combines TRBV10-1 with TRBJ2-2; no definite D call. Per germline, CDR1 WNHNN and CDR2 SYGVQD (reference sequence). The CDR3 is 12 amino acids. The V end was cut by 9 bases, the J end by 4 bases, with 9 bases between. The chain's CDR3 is CASGLGTGELFF. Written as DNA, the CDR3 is TGCGCCAGTGGTTTGGGCACCGGGGAGCTGTTTTTT.

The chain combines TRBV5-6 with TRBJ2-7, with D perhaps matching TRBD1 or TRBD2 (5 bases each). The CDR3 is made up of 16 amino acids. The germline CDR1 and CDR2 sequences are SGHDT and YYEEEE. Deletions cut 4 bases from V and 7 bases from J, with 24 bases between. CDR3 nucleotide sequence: TGTGCCAGCAGCATCGACCCGGGACGGAGGAGTACGGAGCAGTACTTC. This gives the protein CASSIDPGRRSTEQYF.

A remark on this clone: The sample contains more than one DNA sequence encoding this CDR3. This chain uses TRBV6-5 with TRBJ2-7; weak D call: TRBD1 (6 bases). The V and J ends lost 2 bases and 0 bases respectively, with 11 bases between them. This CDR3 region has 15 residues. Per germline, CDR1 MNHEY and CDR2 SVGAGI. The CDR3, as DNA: TGTGCCAGCAGTTACAGGGGGAGCGGCTCCTACGAGCAGTACTTC. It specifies CASSYRGSGSYEQYF.

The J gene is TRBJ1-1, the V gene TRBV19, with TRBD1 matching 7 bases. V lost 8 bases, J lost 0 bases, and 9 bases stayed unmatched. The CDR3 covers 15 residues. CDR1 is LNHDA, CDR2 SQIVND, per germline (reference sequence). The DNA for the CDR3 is TGTGCCAGTTACCGAGGGACAGACATGAACACTGAAGCTTTCTTT. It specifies CASYRGTDMNTEAFF.

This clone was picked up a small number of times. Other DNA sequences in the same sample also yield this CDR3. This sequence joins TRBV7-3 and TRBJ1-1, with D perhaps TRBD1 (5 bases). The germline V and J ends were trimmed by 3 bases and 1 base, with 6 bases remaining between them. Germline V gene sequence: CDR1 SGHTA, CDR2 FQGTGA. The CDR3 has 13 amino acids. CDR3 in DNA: TGTGCCAGCAGCTTGGGGACGAACACTGAAGCTTTCTTT. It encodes CASSLGTNTEAFF.

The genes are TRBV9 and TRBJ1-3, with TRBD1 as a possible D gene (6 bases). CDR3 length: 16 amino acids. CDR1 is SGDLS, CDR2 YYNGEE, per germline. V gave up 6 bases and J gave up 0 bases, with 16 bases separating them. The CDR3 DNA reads TGTGCCAGCACCATGGGGGCAGACCTCTCTGGAAACACCATATATTTT. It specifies CASTMGADLSGNTIYF.

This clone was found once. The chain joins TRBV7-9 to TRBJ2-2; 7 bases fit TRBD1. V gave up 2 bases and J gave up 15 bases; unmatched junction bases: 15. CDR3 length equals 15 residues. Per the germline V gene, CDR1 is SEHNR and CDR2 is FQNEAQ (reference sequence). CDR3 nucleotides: TGTGCCAGCAGCTTAAATTCGGGGCAGGGGGAGAGGATGTTTTTT. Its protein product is CASSLNSGQGERMFF.

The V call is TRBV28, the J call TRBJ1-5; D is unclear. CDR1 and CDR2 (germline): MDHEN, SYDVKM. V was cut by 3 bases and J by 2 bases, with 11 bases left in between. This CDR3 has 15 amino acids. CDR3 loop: CASSLVSIGNQPQHF. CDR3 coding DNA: TGTGCCAGCAGTTTGGTTTCCATAGGCAATCAGCCCCAGCATTTT.